One sample yielded the 31 T cell receptor beta chains listed below, sequenced in a study of cytomegalovirus exposure and HLA in healthy donors. PCR used 60 Vbeta primers and 13 Jbeta primers. The data were produced by immunoSEQ multiplex PCR, yet TCRdb's version contains in-frame clones alone and is incomplete. The sample contains under 200,000 clones, around 64% of which appear only once. Sample: PBMCs. The source is a woman aged 30 to 39 in good health and CMV-seronegative.

The gene calls are TRBV4-1 and TRBJ1-2, with D possibly being TRBD1 (6 bases). The CDR3 has 16 amino acids. Germline-derived CDR1 and CDR2 are MGHRA and YSYEKL. Trimming took off 1 base at V and 8 bases at J, with 20 bases between the two ends. CDR3 sequence (DNA): TGCGCCAGCAGCCAAGGGGGGGGCACCACAATCGGAGGCTACACCTTC. It codes for CASSQGGGTTIGGYTF.

The V and J genes are TRBV29-1 and TRBJ2-7; D might be TRBD2 (6 bases). This CDR3 comprises 12 residues. The V gene's germline CDR1 is SQVTM and CDR2 ANQGSEA. Trimming removed 6 bases at V and 0 bases at J, with 9 bases between. CDR3 nucleotides: TGCAGCGTGAGGGACTTCTCCTACGAGCAGTACTTC. Residues: CSVRDFSYEQYF.

The chain uses TRBV5-4 and TRBJ2-7; 8 nucleotides line up with TRBD1. This CDR3 spans 14 amino acids. Per germline, CDR1 SGHNT and CDR2 YYREEE (reference sequence). Trimming cost V 4 bases and J 6 bases; bases outside gene matches: 9. The DNA for the CDR3 is TGTGCCAGCAGCCCAGGGGGCATCTATCGCGAGCAGTACTTC. Translated: CASSPGGIYREQYF.

The rearrangement joins TRBV10-3 to TRBJ1-4; maybe TRBD1 (5 bases). V was trimmed by 11 bases and J by 7 bases, leaving 17 bases between them. The CDR3 sequence is 13 residues long. Germline V gene lookup returns CDR1 ENHRY and CDR2 SYGVKD. The DNA of the CDR3 is TGTGCCTCCGGCAGGGAGGGAGGTGAAAAACTGTTTTTT. Its translation is CASGREGGEKLFF.

V usage is TRBV19 and J usage is TRBJ2-1, with 10 bases aligning to TRBD2. Germline trimming cut 2 bases from V and 8 bases from J; bases unmatched to any gene: 6. The CDR3 spans 15 residues. In germline, CDR1 is LNHDA, CDR2 SQIVND (reference sequence). The CDR3 sequence is CASSISGRAFHEQFF. CDR3 DNA sequence: TGTGCCAGTAGTATAAGCGGGAGGGCCTTCCATGAGCAGTTCTTC.

The V and J genes are TRBV4-3 and TRBJ2-7; 7 bases fit TRBD2. CDR1 and CDR2 (germline): LGHNA, YSLEER. The CDR3 sequence is 15 residues long. The junction had 6 bases not matched to a gene; V was cut back by 4 bases and J by 0 bases. The DNA of the CDR3 is TGCGCCAGCAGCCCTGAACTAGCGAGCTCCTACGAGCAGTACTTC. Amino acids: CASSPELASSYEQYF.

The chain links TRBV9 to TRBJ1-2; the match to TRBD1 covers 9 bases. Germline values: CDR1 SGDLS, CDR2 YYNGEE. The CDR3 is 15 amino acids. V lost 0 bases, J lost 4 bases, and 4 bases stayed unmatched. The CDR3 nucleotides read TGTGCCAGCAGCGTAGAGGGACAGGGTGCCTATGGCTACACCTTC. Translated, it gives CASSVEGQGAYGYTF.

The V call is TRBV11-2, the J call TRBJ1-1, with TRBD1 matching 11 bases. V lost 3 bases to trimming and J lost 4 bases; unmatched junction nucleotides: 1. Germline V gene data show CDR1 as SGHAT and CDR2 as FQNNGV. The CDR3 runs to 14 residues. This chain's CDR3 is CASSFGQGATEAFF. The CDR3 nucleotides are TGTGCCAGCAGCTTCGGACAGGGGGCCACTGAAGCTTTCTTT.

The gene calls are TRBV6-5 and TRBJ2-1; possibly TRBD1 for D (5 bases). The CDR3 consists of 16 residues. V lost 4 bases, J lost 4 bases, and 17 bases lay in between. Germline CDR1 and CDR2: MNHEY and SVGAGI. CDR3 DNA sequence: TGTGCCAGCAGTTCTTTTCTAGGGGAACTATACAATGAGCAGTTCTTC. Translated: CASSSFLGELYNEQFF.

The chain is built from TRBV19 and TRBJ2-1, with TRBD2 matching over 8 bases. The V and J ends lost 4 bases and 6 bases, in that order; junction bases with no gene match: 11. Germline V gene sequence: CDR1 LNHDA, CDR2 SQIVND (reference sequence). The CDR3 loop spans 16 amino acids. CDR3: CASSTLAASASNEQFF. The CDR3, as DNA: TGTGCCAGTAGTACACTAGCGGCCAGCGCTTCCAATGAGCAGTTCTTC.

This sequence joins TRBV7-9 and TRBJ1-6, with D possibly TRBD1 on 6 matching bases. Germline values: CDR1 SEHNR, CDR2 FQNEAQ (reference sequence). The CDR3 length is 13 residues. V gave up 4 bases and J gave up 9 bases, with 10 bases separating them. The CDR3 DNA reads as TGTGCCAGCAGCTCCTTAGGGGGTTCACCCCTCCACTTT. It codes for CASSSLGGSPLHF. The full variable domain, completed using reference TRBV7-9 and TRBJ1-6, is DTGVSQNPRHKITKRGQNVTFRCDPISEHNRLYWYRQTLGQGPEFLTYFQNEAQLEKSRLLSDRFSAERPKGSFSTLEIQRTEQGDSAMYLCASSSLGGSPLHFGNGTRLTVT.

The CDR3 is CSARTGRSSYEQYF. CDR3 sequence (DNA): TGCAGCGCCAGGACAGGCCGGAGCTCCTACGAGCAGTACTTC. The chain uses TRBV29-1 and TRBJ2-7, with 7 bases aligning to TRBD1. The junction had 9 bases not matched to a gene; V was cut back by 7 bases and J by 0 bases. The CDR3 spans 14 residues. Looked up from germline, CDR1 is SQVTM and CDR2 is ANQGSEA.

About this clone itself: The sample has other DNA sequences that encode this CDR3 too. The chain employs TRBV5-4 and TRBJ1-4; D is unclear. The V and J ends lost 1 base and 4 bases respectively, with 14 bases between them. This CDR3 spans 16 amino acids. Germline V lookup: CDR1 SGHNT, CDR2 YYREEE (reference sequence). The CDR3, as DNA: TGTGCCAGCAGCTTGAAGCCGAGGGCAGTTAATGAAAAACTGTTTTTT. It is translated as CASSLKPRAVNEKLFF.

The V gene is TRBV28, the J gene TRBJ2-5; 8 bases match TRBD2. CDR3 length: 15 amino acids. After removal of 5 bases from V and 8 bases from J, the junction contained 13 bases not matched to a gene. Germline loops: CDR1 MDHEN, CDR2 SYDVKM. CDR3 loop: CASSPRGGTLGTQYF. The CDR3, as DNA: TGTGCCAGCAGTCCCCGGGGGGGAACCTTGGGAACCCAGTACTTC.

The chain has TRBV19 and TRBJ2-3, with a tentative D call TRBD2 (5 bases). The CDR3 consists of 13 residues. The V end lost 7 bases, the J end lost 6 bases, and 14 bases lay between the germline ends. Germline assignment: CDR1 LNHDA and CDR2 SQIVND (reference sequence). The CDR3 region has the DNA TGTGCCAGTACCCCAGCGTGGGAGGATACGCAGTATTTT. Translation: CASTPAWEDTQYF.

This chain joins TRBV6-1 and TRBJ1-1; D is undetermined. The germline gives CDR1 MNHNS, CDR2 SASEGT. V shed 2 bases and J shed 4 bases, with 14 bases lying between them. This CDR3 spans 15 amino acids. This chain's CDR3 is CASSEIGDSGTEAFF. CDR3 nucleotide sequence: TGTGCCAGCAGTGAAATCGGGGATTCGGGCACTGAAGCTTTCTTT.

This chain uses TRBV7-2 with TRBJ2-1; 8 positions agree with TRBD1. The CDR3 is made up of 17 amino acids. Germline-derived CDR1 and CDR2 are SGHTA and FQGNSA. V was clipped by 0 bases and J by 3 bases; unmatched bases: 7. The CDR3 DNA reads TGTGCCAGCAGCTTAGCGGGTGCAGGGGGCGTCTACAATGAGCAGTTCTTC. This encodes CASSLAGAGGVYNEQFF.

Comment on this clone: An end of the junction does not agree with germline; a read error may underlie this. The chain is built from TRBV5-4 and TRBJ1-2; D remains unclear. Germline CDR1 is SGHNT and CDR2 is YYREEE (reference sequence). This CDR3 spans 15 amino acids. The CDR3 bases are TGTGCCAGCAGCTTGGAGTTGGGGAGTCGCTCCGGCTACCCCTTC. As protein: CASSLELGSRSGYPF.

CDR3 in DNA: TGCGCCAGCAGCCGATCACGGACTAGCGGGCAAGATACGCAGTATTTT. Translated, it gives CASSRSRTSGQDTQYF. The chain uses TRBV4-3 and TRBJ2-3; TRBD2 matches at 11 bases. CDR3 length: 16 residues. With 4 bases clipped from V and 5 bases from J, the junction kept 8 bases outside the gene matches. Germline CDR1 reads LGHNA; CDR2 reads YSLEER.

This clone was observed a few times. V usage is TRBV29-1 and J usage is TRBJ1-1; 8 nucleotides align to TRBD1. Unmatched junction bases numbered 4, after V lost 6 bases and J lost 4 bases. The CDR3 totals 12 residues. Per the germline V gene, CDR1 is SQVTM and CDR2 is ANQGSEA. CDR3 nucleotides: TGCAGCGTAGGACAGGGAGGCACTGAAGCTTTCTTT. It is translated as CSVGQGGTEAFF.

The chain recombines TRBV6-5 with TRBJ2-7, with 10 bases fitting TRBD2. Germline CDR1 reads MNHEY; CDR2 reads SVGAGI. The CDR3 is 15 amino acids. Trimming at V came to 0 bases and at J to 4 bases, leaving 3 bases not matched to a gene. The CDR3 protein is CASSYSPSGSYEQYF. As DNA, the CDR3 is TGTGCCAGCAGTTACTCCCCTAGCGGGAGTTACGAGCAGTACTTC.

J is TRBJ2-5 and V is TRBV18; D uncertain. Looked up from germline, CDR1 is KGHSH and CDR2 is LQKENI. The CDR3 runs to 13 residues. V lost 3 bases and J 2 bases, leaving 7 bases between the germline ends. The CDR3 DNA follows: TGTGCCAGCTCACCGGGCCCACAAGAGACCCAGTACTTC. It encodes CASSPGPQETQYF.

The gene calls are TRBV19 and TRBJ2-7; 8 bases fit TRBD1. Trimming took 5 bases from V and 3 from J; bases not matched to a gene: 6. The germline CDR1 and CDR2 sequences are LNHDA and SQIVND (reference sequence). The length of the CDR3 is 14 residues. DNA of the CDR3: TGTGCCAGTAGTGTCGGGACAGGAGTCTACGAGCAGTACTTC. This sequence encodes CASSVGTGVYEQYF.

The CDR3 loop reads CASSTSDRGEAGELFF. CDR3 in DNA: TGTGCCAGCAGCACATCGGACAGGGGAGAAGCCGGGGAGCTGTTTTTT. This chain links TRBV13 with TRBJ2-2; 9 bases fit TRBD1. The CDR3 covers 16 residues. Germline trimming cut 5 bases from V and 6 bases from J; bases unmatched to any gene: 10. Germline V gene lookup returns CDR1 PRHDT and CDR2 FYEKMQ (reference sequence).

This rearrangement joins TRBV7-6 to TRBJ1-2; TRBD1 is a possible D gene (6 bases). V was trimmed by 5 bases and J by 0 bases, leaving 19 bases between them. CDR3 size: 17 residues. Per germline, CDR1 SGHVS and CDR2 FNYEAQ. This CDR3 reads CASSRYWDTKSNYGYTF. CDR3 DNA sequence: TGTGCCAGCAGCCGATACTGGGACACCAAATCTAACTATGGCTACACCTTC.

This chain links TRBV18 with TRBJ1-2; the D gene is possibly TRBD1 (5 bases). This CDR3 is 15 amino acids long. The germline V gene has CDR1 KGHSH and CDR2 LQKENI. V was trimmed by 0 bases and J by 5 bases, leaving 13 bases between them. The CDR3 region is CASSPPPGREYGYTF. The CDR3 region has the DNA TGTGCCAGCTCACCACCACCGGGGCGGGAATATGGCTACACCTTC. Supplemented by reference TRBV18 and TRBJ1-2, the full variable domain reads NAGVMQNPRHLVRRRGQEARLRCSPMKGHSHVYWYRQLPEEGLKFMVYLQKENIIDESGMPKERFSAEFPKEGPSILRIQQVVRGDSAAYFCASSPPPGREYGYTFGSGTRLTVV.

In its sample, this clone was seen a few times. This chain uses TRBV15 with TRBJ1-2, with a possible D match to TRBD1 (5 bases). The CDR3 covers 12 residues. V was trimmed by 5 bases and J by 5 bases, leaving 9 bases between them. The V gene's germline CDR1 is LNHNV and CDR2 YYDKDF (reference sequence). The DNA for the CDR3 is TGTGCCACCAGCCCAGGGAATTATGGCTACACCTTC. Its protein product is CATSPGNYGYTF. The whole variable domain, filled in from reference TRBV15 and TRBJ1-2, reads DAMVIQNPRYQVTQFGKPVTLSCSQTLNHNVMYWYQQKSSQAPKLLFHYYDKDFNNEADTPDNFQSRRPNTSFCFLDIRSPGLGDTAMYLCATSPGNYGYTFGSGTRLTVV.

The chain uses TRBV5-4 and TRBJ2-3, with D perhaps matching TRBD1 (5 bases). V was pared by 4 bases and J by 5 bases, with 14 bases between. This CDR3 is built from 14 residues. CDR1 SGHNT and CDR2 YYREEE come from the germline V gene (reference sequence). CDR3: CASSPPRGEDTQYF. The CDR3 nucleotides read TGTGCCAGCAGCCCCCCTAGGGGCGAAGATACGCAGTATTTT. The entire variable domain, with the rest obtained from reference TRBV5-4 and TRBJ2-3, is as follows: ETGVTQSPTHLIKTRGQQVTLRCSSQSGHNTVSWYQQALGQGPQFIFQYYREEENGRGNFPPRFSGLQFPNYSSELNVNALELDDSALYLCASSPPRGEDTQYFGPGTRLTVL.

The chain uses TRBV28 and TRBJ1-1; 9 bases align to TRBD1. V lost 5 bases, J lost 14 bases, and 12 bases stayed unmatched. CDR1 and CDR2 from the germline V gene are MDHEN and SYDVKM. CDR3 length equals 13 residues. The CDR3, as DNA: TGTGCCAGCAGTCTGGACAGGGGTATTTCGACGTTCTTT. It encodes CASSLDRGISTFF.

The chain uses TRBV30 and TRBJ1-2, with 10 bases lining up with TRBD1. The J segment lost 7 bases and the V segment lost 3 bases, leaving 5 bases of the junction unmatched. Germline loops: CDR1 GTSNPN, CDR2 SVGIG (reference sequence). This CDR3 contains 13 residues. The CDR3 here is CAWSYRDRGGYTF. For the CDR3, the DNA is TGTGCCTGGAGCTACCGGGACAGGGGTGGCTACACCTTC. Together with reference TRBV30 and TRBJ1-2, the CDR3 gives the full variable domain: SQTIHQWPATLVQPVGSPLSLECTVEGTSNPNLYWYRQAAGRGLQLLFYSVGIGQISSEVPQNLSASRPQDRQFILSSKKLLLSDSGFYLCAWSYRDRGGYTFGSGTRLTVV.

The chain has TRBV7-6 and TRBJ1-1, with D possibly matching TRBD1 (6 bases). The length of the CDR3 is 14 residues. V shed 5 bases and J shed 7 bases, with 17 bases lying between them. In germline, CDR1 is SGHVS, CDR2 FNYEAQ. CDR3 DNA sequence: TGTGCCAGCAGCCAAGGGGAAGGGGGGGATGAAGCTTTCTTT. Translating gives CASSQGEGGDEAFF.